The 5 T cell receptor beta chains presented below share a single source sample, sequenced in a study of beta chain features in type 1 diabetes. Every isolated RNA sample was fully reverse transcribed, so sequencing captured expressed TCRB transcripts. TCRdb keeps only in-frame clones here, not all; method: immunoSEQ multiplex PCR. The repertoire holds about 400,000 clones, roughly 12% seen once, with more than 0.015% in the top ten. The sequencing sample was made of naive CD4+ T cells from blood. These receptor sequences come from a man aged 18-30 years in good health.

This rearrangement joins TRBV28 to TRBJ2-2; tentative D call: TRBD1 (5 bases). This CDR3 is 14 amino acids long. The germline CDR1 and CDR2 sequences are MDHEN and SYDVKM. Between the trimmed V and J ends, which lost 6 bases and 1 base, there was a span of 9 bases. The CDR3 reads CASSRGQNTGELFF. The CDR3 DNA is TGTGCCAGCAGCCGAGGACAGAACACCGGGGAGCTGTTTTTT.

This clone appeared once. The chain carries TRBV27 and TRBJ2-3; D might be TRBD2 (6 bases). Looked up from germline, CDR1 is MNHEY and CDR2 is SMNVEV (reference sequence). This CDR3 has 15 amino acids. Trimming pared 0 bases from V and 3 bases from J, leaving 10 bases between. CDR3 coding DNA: TGTGCCAGCAGTTTATCTGGGGGGTCGACAGATACGCAGTATTTT. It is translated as CASSLSGGSTDTQYF.

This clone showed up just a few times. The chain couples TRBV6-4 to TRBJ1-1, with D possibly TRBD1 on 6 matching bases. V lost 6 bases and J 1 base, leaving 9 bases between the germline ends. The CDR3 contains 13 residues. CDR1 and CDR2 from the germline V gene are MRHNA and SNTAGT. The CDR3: CASSYRANTEAFF. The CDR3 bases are TGTGCCAGCAGCTACAGGGCGAACACTGAAGCTTTCTTT.

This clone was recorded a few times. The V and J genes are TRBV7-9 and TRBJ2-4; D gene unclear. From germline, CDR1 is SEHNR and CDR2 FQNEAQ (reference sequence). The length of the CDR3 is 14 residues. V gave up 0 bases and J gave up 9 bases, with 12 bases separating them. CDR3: CASSLALDSGIQYF. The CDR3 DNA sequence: TGTGCCAGCAGCTTAGCCCTCGATTCAGGCATTCAGTACTTC.

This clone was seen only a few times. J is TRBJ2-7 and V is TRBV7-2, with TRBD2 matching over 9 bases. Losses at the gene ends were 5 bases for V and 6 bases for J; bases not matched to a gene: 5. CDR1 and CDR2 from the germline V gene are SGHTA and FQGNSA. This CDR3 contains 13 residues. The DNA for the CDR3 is TGTGCCAGCAGCCCGCAGACTAGCGGCGAGCAGTACTTC. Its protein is CASSPQTSGEQYF.